This T cell receptor (beta chain) was identified in a study of CD8+CD57+ T cells in acquired aplastic anemia. Study context: Sorted CD4+ and CD8+ cell DNA averaged about 3 ug.

Patients sequenced had flow cytometry evidence of CD8+CD57+ cell expansion. Blood came from patients not yet given any therapy. The template for TCR beta VDJ and CDR3 sequence profiling was genomic DNA. TCRdb fed the reads into MiXCR, producing one record per CDR3 protein. Of about 98,000 distinct CDR3 sequences detected, about 63% appear once; the ten largest clones hold approximately 60%. Turning to this clonotype: Its specificity is unknown.

Germline V CDR1 and CDR2: DFQATT, SNEGSKA (reference sequence). V was clipped by 1 base and J by 4 bases; unmatched bases: 4. The CDR3 has 15 residues. Study-wide points: Patients and controls turned out to have twenty-nine CD8+ CDR3 sequences in common.

The sample consisted of sorted CD4+, CD8+, or CD8+CD57+ T cells (not recorded which) from PBMCs. The V gene is TRBV20-1, the J gene TRBJ2-3, with TRBD1 matching 11 bases. The source is a human donor with aplastic anemia. This CDR3 reads CSARGGQGVPDTQYF. CDR3 coding DNA: TGCAGTGCTAGAGGGGGACAGGGGGTCCCAGATACGCAGTATTTT.